This TCR beta chain was recovered during a study of blood T cell repertoires in COVID-19. About the study: The United States, Italy and Spain were the sources of the acute and convalescent COVID-19 samples. T cells, B-cell-depleted T cells, or PBMCs provided the cDNA or gDNA that served as material.

This clone was seen just once. The CDR3 totals 15 residues. Germline V gene data show CDR1 as KGHDR and CDR2 as SFDVKD. The V gene lost 7 bases and the J gene lost 7 bases, with 22 bases spanning the gap. As originally analysed: Counts of nucleated cells, estimated from reference gene primer amplification, were obtained. The assay was immunoSEQ multiplex PCR, and TCRdb's table has in-frame clones only and misses some. V and J calls and clone size are as listed in that table; D and trimming were resolved from the DNA. This table holds 200,000 to 250,000 clones, approximately 83% found once. Sequencing was carried out using peripheral blood. The chain employs TRBV24-1 and TRBJ2-7; possible D gene TRBD2, 5 bases. The TCR comes from a woman aged 50 to 60 with acute or convalescent COVID-19. The CDR3 DNA sequence: TGTGCCACCAGCCAACCGACGGGATCTTACTTTGAGCAGTACTTC. Its protein product is CATSQPTGSYFEQYF.